One TCR beta chain is described in this entry. Its antigen remains unidentified. Clones were sequenced by immunoSEQ multiplex PCR, and TCRdb holds only the in-frame ones, with some missing. The repertoire has 80,000 to 100,000 clones, roughly nine tenths of them found once; the top ten carry roughly 0.37%. The data belong to a study of graft-versus-host responses after intestinal transplantation. Study as a whole: As for transplant type, recipients had multivisceral, liver-intestinal, or isolated intestinal grafts. Study findings and constraints: Patients who carried graft-donor T cell macrochimerism also had high graft-versus-host to host-versus-graft clonal ratios in their allografts. GvH clones surfaced in recipient marrow, some emerging earlier in ileum or blood.

This CDR3 is 15 amino acids long. J was trimmed by 3 bases and V by 4 bases; bases with no gene match: 2. Per germline, CDR1 SGHDT and CDR2 YYEEEE. The sample was unstimulated CD4+ T cells sorted from spleen or lymph node cells, taken before intestinal transplant. V and J are TRBV5-6 and TRBJ2-3; 13 bases align to TRBD2. The sequence came from a human donor who received an intestinal transplant. The CDR3 loop reads CASSQLAGGTDTQYF. DNA for the CDR3: TGTGCCAGCAGCCAACTAGCGGGGGGGACAGATACGCAGTATTTT. Filled out from reference TRBV5-6 and TRBJ2-3, the complete variable domain reads DAGVTQSPTHLIKTRGQQVTLRCSPKSGHDTVSWYQQALGQGPQFIFQYYEEEERQRGNFPDRFSGHQFPNYSSELNVNALLLGDSALYLCASSQLAGGTDTQYFGPGTRLTVL.